This TCR beta chain emerged from a study of T cell responses to AZD1222 COVID-19 vaccine. Turning to the study itself: Pooling covered second doses at about 4 or about 12 weeks. Overall study results and limits: With two AZD1222 doses given, Spike-specific TCR breadth and depth both rose. Among vaccine-associated CD4 TCRs, coverage spanned spike, with dominance at 160-218 and 743-854.

As regards this clone: Its antigen is unknown.

TCRdb's copy holds only in-frame clones and misses some; the assay was immunoSEQ multiplex PCR. The data hold about 140,000 clones, with about 91% observed a single time. The germline V gene encodes CDR1 SGHRS and CDR2 YFSETQ. The ends were cut back, 0 bases at V and 0 bases at J, with 10 bases in the middle. The length of the CDR3 is 16 residues. The chain employs TRBV5-1 and TRBJ2-1; tentative D call: TRBD2 (5 bases). The sequenced sample was peripheral blood, obtained on day 0 of AZD1222 vaccination. The source is an adult in good health. The CDR3 loop is CASSLVSDPSYNEQFF. CDR3 coding DNA: TGCGCCAGCAGCTTGGTTAGCGACCCCTCCTACAATGAGCAGTTCTTC.